These 2 T cell receptor beta chains came from one sample sequenced in a study of T cells after posttransplantation cyclophosphamide. The protocol was immunoSEQ multiplex PCR, while the TCRdb copy is restricted to in-frame clones and leaves out a portion. The sample includes tens of thousands of clones, none of them occurring once. The sequenced sample consisted of PBMCs. The source is a man aged 35 to 55 in good health, CMV-negative, and a related stem cell transplant donor.

This clone was counted only a few times. V is TRBV5-1 and J is TRBJ2-3, with 9 bases identical to TRBD2. Looked up from germline, CDR1 is SGHRS and CDR2 is YFSETQ. The length of the CDR3 is 17 residues. Trimming took 0 bases from V and 4 from J; bases not matched to a gene: 9. Written as DNA, the CDR3 is TGCGCCAGCAGCTTGGTTGGGCAGCGGGGGGTGGCAGATACGCAGTATTTT. This codes for CASSLVGQRGVADTQYF.

V is TRBV25-1 and J is TRBJ1-2, with D hard to call. Trimming stripped 8 bases from V and 2 bases from J, with 12 bases between. CDR3 length: 13 amino acids. Germline assignment: CDR1 MGHDK and CDR2 SYGVNS. CDR3 coding DNA: TGTGCCAGCCATACAACGGGGAACTATGGCTACACCTTC. Protein product: CASHTTGNYGYTF.